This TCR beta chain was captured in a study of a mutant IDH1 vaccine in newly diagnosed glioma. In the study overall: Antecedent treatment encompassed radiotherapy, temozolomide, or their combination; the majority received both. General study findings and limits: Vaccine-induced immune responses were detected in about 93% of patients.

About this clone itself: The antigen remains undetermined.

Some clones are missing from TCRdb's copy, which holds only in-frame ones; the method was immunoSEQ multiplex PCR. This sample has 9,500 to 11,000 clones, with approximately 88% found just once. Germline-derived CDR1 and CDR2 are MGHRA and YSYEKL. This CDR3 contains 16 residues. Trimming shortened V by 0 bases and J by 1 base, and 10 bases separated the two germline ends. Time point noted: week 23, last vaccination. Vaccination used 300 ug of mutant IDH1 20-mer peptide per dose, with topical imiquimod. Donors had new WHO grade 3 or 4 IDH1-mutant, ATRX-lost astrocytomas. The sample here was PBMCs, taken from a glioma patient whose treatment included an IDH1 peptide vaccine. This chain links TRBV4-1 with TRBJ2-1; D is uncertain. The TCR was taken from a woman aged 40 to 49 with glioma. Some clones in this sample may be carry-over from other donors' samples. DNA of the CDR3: TGCGCCAGCAGCCAAGATACGACTTCTTCCTACAATGAGCAGTTCTTC. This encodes CASSQDTTSSYNEQFF.